Reported below is one T cell receptor beta chain. The data belong to a study of blood T cell repertoires in COVID-19. Overall study context: In each case, the material was cDNA or gDNA derived from T cells, B-cell-depleted T cells, or PBMCs.

The V end was cut by 2 bases, the J end by 1 base, with 12 bases between. CDR3 length equals 15 residues. CDR1 is SGHRS and CDR2 is YFSETQ in the germline V gene. Under the authors' procedure: Counts of nucleated cells, estimated from reference gene primer amplification, were obtained. TCRdb's table, derived via immunoSEQ multiplex PCR, lists solely in-frame clones and lacks some. V and J calls and clone size come straight from that table; D and trimming were deduced from the DNA. The sample carries some 120,000 clones, roughly 84% recorded once. The sequenced sample was peripheral blood. V usage is TRBV5-1 and J usage is TRBJ2-5; no firm D call. The receptor was derived from a woman in her 30s who had recovered from COVID-19. CDR3 amino acids: CASSFSWAPQETQYF. The CDR3 region has the DNA TGCGCCAGCAGCTTTTCCTGGGCCCCCCAAGAGACCCAGTACTTC. Full variable domain (missing parts from reference TRBV5-1 and TRBJ2-5): KAGVTQTPRYLIKTRGQQVTLSCSPISGHRSVSWYQQTPGQGLQFLFEYFSETQRNKGNFPGRFSGRQFSNSRSEMNVSTLELGDSALYLCASSFSWAPQETQYFGPGTRLLVL.